The 32 T cell receptor beta chains below were found in one sample sequenced in a study of CD8+CD57+ T cells in acquired aplastic anemia. The patients chosen for sequencing had shown expansion of CD8+CD57+ cells (detected by flow cytometry). TCR beta VDJ combinations and CDR3 sequences were profiled from genomic DNA. TCRdb recomputed calls from the reads with MiXCR, one row per CDR3 protein. The sample shows about 160,000 distinct CDR3 sequences, more than 45% of them seen only once. The sample comprised sorted CD4+, CD8+, or CD8+CD57+ T cells (not recorded which) from PBMCs. These receptors were taken from a human donor with aplastic anemia.

The rearrangement uses TRBV20-1 and TRBJ2-1; TRBD2 aligns across 7 bases. V was clipped by 6 bases and J by 8 bases; unmatched bases: 16. CDR1 is DFQATT, CDR2 SNEGSKA, per germline (reference sequence). The CDR3 spans 15 residues. The CDR3 is CSAPPPGGSAHEQFF. The CDR3 nucleotides are TGCAGTGCACCCCCCCCGGGCGGGAGTGCCCATGAGCAGTTCTTC.

This sequence joins TRBV19 and TRBJ2-7; D gene ambiguous. The CDR3 is made up of 12 amino acids. Trimming took 7 bases from V and 0 from J, leaving 7 bases between them. CDR1 and CDR2 (germline): LNHDA, SQIVND (reference sequence). The CDR3, as DNA: TGTGCCAGTATCTCGAGCTCCTACGAGCAGTACTTC. Protein product: CASISSSYEQYF.

Many counts were recorded for this clonotype. The V gene is TRBV2, the J gene TRBJ1-2; D is unresolved. The germline V gene has CDR1 SNHLY and CDR2 FYNNEI. CDR3 size: 12 residues. Trimming removed 2 bases from V and 5 bases from J, with 6 bases in between. CDR3 DNA sequence: TGTGCCAGCAGTGAATCCTCATATGGCTACACCTTC. It translates to CASSESSYGYTF.

This clonotype was counted many times. The J gene is TRBJ2-3, the V gene TRBV20-1; no firm D call. With 0 bases removed from V and 0 bases from J, the gap between germline ends came to 7 bases. The CDR3 runs 14 residues. Germline V lookup: CDR1 DFQATT, CDR2 SNEGSKA (reference sequence). The CDR3 spells CSARDSGSTDTQYF. CDR3 nucleotides: TGCAGTGCTAGAGATTCGGGCAGCACAGATACGCAGTATTTT.

The J gene is TRBJ2-7, the V gene TRBV10-3, with 7 positions matching TRBD2. The germline CDR1 and CDR2 sequences are ENHRY and SYGVKD. This CDR3 is 15 amino acids long. Losses at the gene ends were 4 bases for V and 0 bases for J; bases not matched to a gene: 6. CDR3 protein: CAISAGRGSSYEQYF. In nucleotides, the CDR3 is TGTGCCATCAGTGCTGGGCGGGGGTCCTCCTACGAGCAGTACTTC.

This clonotype was counted ten times or more. The V gene is TRBV2, the J gene TRBJ2-1; 11 bases line up with TRBD2. CDR1 SNHLY and CDR2 FYNNEI come from the germline V gene. The V segment lost 8 bases and the J segment 8 bases; nucleotides outside the gene matches: 14. CDR3 length: 16 residues. The CDR3 DNA follows: TGTGCCAGCCACCGGACCCTAGCGGGAGGCGCGGATGAGCAGTTCTTC. This codes for CASHRTLAGGADEQFF.

The chain recombines TRBV28 with TRBJ2-3; D gene uncertain. The V gene lost 5 bases and the J gene lost 2 bases, with 8 bases spanning the gap. The V gene's germline CDR1 is MDHEN and CDR2 SYDVKM. The CDR3 extends over 13 amino acids. The CDR3 protein is CASSAPATDTQYF. The CDR3 region has the DNA TGTGCCAGCAGTGCGCCCGCCACAGATACGCAGTATTTT.

This clonotype was counted only a few times. Being one base from a much bigger clone, this may be a read error. The chain uses TRBV7-8 and TRBJ2-5; D uncertain. The CDR3 sequence is 11 residues long. Trimming left V 2 bases short and J 7 bases short, with 5 bases between. Germline V gene sequence: CDR1 SGHVS, CDR2 FQNEAQ. For the CDR3, the DNA is TGTGCCAGCAGCTTATTAGGGACCCAGTACTTC. It is translated as CASSLLGTQYF.

On this clonotype: This may be a read error, as it is one base from a much larger clone. Written as DNA, the CDR3 is TGTGCCAGCAGCCGAACCGGGGAGCTGTTTTTT. Protein sequence: CASSRTGELFF. The rearrangement joins TRBV7-3 to TRBJ2-2; D is unresolved. Germline loops: CDR1 SGHTA, CDR2 FQGTGA. The ends were cut back, 5 bases at V and 5 bases at J, with 3 bases in the middle. The CDR3 is made up of 11 amino acids.

The V and J genes are TRBV24-1 and TRBJ1-2, with TRBD1 identical over 9 bases. The ends lost 3 bases at V and 8 bases at J; junction bases unmatched: 6. The CDR3 contains 14 residues. The germline V gene has CDR1 KGHDR and CDR2 SFDVKD. The chain's CDR3 is CATSDPGTGYGYTF. The CDR3 DNA follows: TGTGCCACCAGTGATCCAGGGACAGGGTACGGCTACACCTTC.

This chain joins TRBV19 and TRBJ1-2; D unclear. Deletions cut 3 bases from V and 4 bases from J, with 6 bases between. The CDR3 runs 12 residues. Germline CDR1 is LNHDA and CDR2 is SQIVND (reference sequence). DNA of the CDR3: TGTGCCAGTAGTATCAGCGTCTATGGCTACACCTTC. It translates to CASSISVYGYTF.

The chain is built from TRBV11-3 and TRBJ1-1, with D perhaps TRBD1 (6 bases). The CDR3 extends over 13 amino acids. V lost 6 bases to trimming and J lost 4 bases, with 12 bases between them. Germline V CDR1 and CDR2: SGHNT, YENEEA. CDR3 protein: CASSLQGFTEAFF. CDR3 DNA: TGTGCCAGCAGTTTACAGGGATTCACTGAAGCTTTCTTT.

The chain combines TRBV5-6 with TRBJ2-4; the D is unclear. Trimming took 4 bases from V and 9 from J, leaving 11 bases between them. CDR1 and CDR2 from the germline V gene are SGHDT and YYEEEE. This CDR3 region has 12 residues. CDR3 residues: CASSGQSGIQYF. CDR3 sequence (DNA): TGTGCCAGCAGCGGGCAGTCGGGCATTCAGTACTTC.

This clonotype was detected a few times. The chain couples TRBV24-1 to TRBJ2-7; 7 nucleotides match TRBD2. V trimming: 4 bases; J trimming: 0 bases; junction bases outside the gene matches: 2. This CDR3 is 14 amino acids long. Germline CDR1 is KGHDR and CDR2 is SFDVKD. CDR3 bases: TGTGCCACCAGTGAAGCGGGGAACTCCTACGAGCAGTACTTC. Its translation is CATSEAGNSYEQYF.

This clonotype was counted a few times. CDR3: CASSLSRAHEQYF. The CDR3 nucleotides read TGTGCCAGCAGTTTATCGAGGGCCCACGAGCAGTACTTC. V usage is TRBV27 and J usage is TRBJ2-7, with a tentative D call TRBD2 (5 bases). The CDR3 contains 13 residues. Germline V gene lookup returns CDR1 MNHEY and CDR2 SMNVEV (reference sequence). V lost 0 bases and J lost 5, with 8 bases in between.

There are many counts of this clonotype. The chain recombines TRBV19 with TRBJ1-2; D is possibly TRBD1 (5 bases). Germline V gene lookup returns CDR1 LNHDA and CDR2 SQIVND (reference sequence). The CDR3 length is 15 residues. V was cut by 6 bases and J by 3 bases, with 17 bases left in between. This CDR3 reads CASRTVRQGDYGYTF. The CDR3 DNA follows: TGTGCCAGTAGAACAGTCCGACAAGGGGACTATGGCTACACCTTC.

At least ten counts were recorded for this clonotype. This chain joins TRBV18 and TRBJ1-6, with D hard to call. Germline loops: CDR1 KGHSH, CDR2 LQKENI. V was cut by 3 bases and J by 8 bases, with 8 bases left in between. This CDR3 contains 13 residues. The chain's CDR3 is CASSPDGDSPLHF. CDR3 DNA sequence: TGTGCCAGCTCACCCGACGGGGATTCACCCCTCCACTTT.

This clonotype was observed many times. The chain carries TRBV6-4 and TRBJ2-3; 8 positions agree with TRBD2. From germline, CDR1 is MRHNA and CDR2 SNTAGT. The CDR3 consists of 15 residues. The V segment lost 4 bases and the J segment 3 bases; nucleotides outside the gene matches: 6. As DNA, the CDR3 is TGTGCCAGCAGTGCCGTAGCGGGAAGGACAGATACGCAGTATTTT. Protein sequence: CASSAVAGRTDTQYF.

This clonotype appeared many times. This chain uses TRBV29-1 with TRBJ1-1; no clear D gene. This CDR3 is built from 13 residues. Trimming stripped 4 bases from V and 1 base from J, with 10 bases between. The germline V gene encodes CDR1 SQVTM and CDR2 ANQGSEA. This chain's CDR3 is CSVGAGWNTEAFF. In DNA form, the CDR3 reads TGCAGCGTTGGCGCCGGTTGGAACACTGAAGCTTTCTTT.

V usage is TRBV20-1 and J usage is TRBJ2-7; no firm D call. The V end lost 0 bases, the J end lost 3 bases, and 15 bases lay between the germline ends. This CDR3 contains 15 residues. Per the germline V gene, CDR1 is DFQATT and CDR2 is SNEGSKA (reference sequence). In DNA, the CDR3 is TGCAGTGCTAGAGAACTCCGGGCCCCTCGCTACGAGCAGTACTTC. Protein product: CSARELRAPRYEQYF.

The chain carries TRBV19 and TRBJ2-7, with TRBD2 matching over 12 bases. V lost 6 bases to trimming and J lost 7 bases; unmatched junction nucleotides: 13. The CDR3 totals 16 residues. Germline CDR1 and CDR2: LNHDA and SQIVND (reference sequence). As DNA, the CDR3 is TGTGCCAGTAGCCGCCCACCGACTAGCGGGAGTGGGGAGCAGTACTTC. Translating it yields CASSRPPTSGSGEQYF.

This clonotype has at least ten counts. The V gene is TRBV20-1, the J gene TRBJ2-1; D is possibly TRBD2 (6 bases). V was pared by 0 bases and J by 5 bases, with 20 bases between. Per germline, CDR1 DFQATT and CDR2 SNEGSKA (reference sequence). CDR3 length: 17 residues. CDR3 coding DNA: TGCAGTGCTAGAGACCCTCCCGCCCGGGAGTACAACAATGAGCAGTTCTTC. Translating gives CSARDPPAREYNNEQFF.

This clonotype was counted many times. CDR3 nucleotide sequence: TGTGCCAGTAGCCCCGGGACGCCTACCTACAATGAGCAGTTCTTC. Its protein product is CASSPGTPTYNEQFF. The genes are TRBV19 and TRBJ2-1, with D perhaps TRBD1 or TRBD2 (5 bases each). The CDR3 loop spans 15 amino acids. The V end was cut by 6 bases, the J end by 2 bases, with 14 bases between. Germline V lookup: CDR1 LNHDA, CDR2 SQIVND (reference sequence).

The chain couples TRBV28 to TRBJ1-1; D remains unclear. Germline V gene lookup returns CDR1 MDHEN and CDR2 SYDVKM. The CDR3 loop spans 12 amino acids. V lost 7 bases and J 0 bases, leaving 6 bases between the germline ends. DNA of the CDR3: TGTGCCAGCACTTCGGTGAACACTGAAGCTTTCTTT. Translated: CASTSVNTEAFF. Full variable domain (rest looked up from reference TRBV28 and TRBJ1-1): DVKVTQSSRYLVKRTGEKVFLECVQDMDHENMFWYRQDPGLGLRLIYFSYDVKMKEKGDIPEGYSVSREKKERFSLILESASTNQTSMYLCASTSVNTEAFFGQGTRLTVV.

With regard to this clonotype: Just one base apart from a much larger clone, this may be a read error. The chain is built from TRBV28 and TRBJ1-2; D call uncertain. Germline CDR1 and CDR2: MDHEN and SYDVKM. V was pared by 8 bases and J by 12 bases, with 19 bases between. The CDR3 is made up of 12 amino acids. In nucleotides, the CDR3 is TGTGCCAGCCTTCCCCCCCATGGAGGCCACACCTTC. It specifies CASLPPHGGHTF.

The chain links TRBV2 to TRBJ1-5; the D gene is possibly TRBD1 (5 bases). Deletions cut 6 bases from V and 6 bases from J, with 15 bases between. The germline V gene encodes CDR1 SNHLY and CDR2 FYNNEI. This CDR3 region has 14 residues. The CDR3 sequence: CASRNRDGTQPQHF. As DNA, the CDR3 is TGTGCCAGCAGAAACCGGGACGGTACTCAGCCCCAGCATTTT.

The chain combines TRBV28 with TRBJ2-1; the D is unclear. Germline V CDR1 and CDR2: MDHEN, SYDVKM. CDR3 length: 12 amino acids. V was cut by 1 base and J by 10 bases, with 8 bases left in between. CDR3 in amino acids: CASSLSDREQFF. CDR3 nucleotides: TGTGCCAGCAGTTTATCGGACCGGGAGCAGTTCTTC.

In this sample, this clonotype turned up many times. The chain links TRBV6-6 to TRBJ2-7, with a weak D call TRBD1 (6 bases). Between the trimmed V and J ends, which lost 2 bases and 2 bases, there was a span of 13 bases. Germline CDR1 is MNHNY and CDR2 is SVGAGI (reference sequence). The CDR3 consists of 15 residues. The CDR3: CASSYTPAGAYEQYF. Written as DNA, the CDR3 is TGTGCCAGCAGTTACACCCCGGCAGGGGCCTACGAGCAGTACTTC.

The table lists this clonotype with a count of one. This sequence joins TRBV2 and TRBJ1-2; a possible D gene is TRBD1 (5 bases). Germline-derived CDR1 and CDR2 are SNHLY and FYNNEI. The V and J ends lost 6 bases and 3 bases respectively, with 11 bases between them. This CDR3 is built from 13 residues. DNA of the CDR3: TGTGCCAGCAGAATACAGGAGGACTATGGCTACACCTTC. This encodes CASRIQEDYGYTF.

The chain recombines TRBV24-1 with TRBJ2-1, with TRBD2 matching 10 bases. Per the germline V gene, CDR1 is KGHDR and CDR2 is SFDVKD. The trim removed 2 bases at V and 5 bases at J, leaving 5 bases unmatched. The CDR3 has 16 residues. The CDR3 DNA sequence: TGTGCCACCAGTGATTCAGGACTAGCGGACAACAATGAGCAGTTCTTC. Protein sequence: CATSDSGLADNNEQFF.

The chain has TRBV15 and TRBJ1-1, with 7 bases identical to TRBD1. Trimming removed 1 base from V and 5 bases from J; junction bases left unmatched: 10. CDR1 is LNHNV and CDR2 is YYDKDF in the germline V gene (reference sequence). The CDR3 totals 16 residues. The CDR3 DNA reads TGTGCCACCAGCAGAGGACCCTCAGGGGGAGTGACTGAAGCTTTCTTT. This sequence encodes CATSRGPSGGVTEAFF.

This clonotype was seen many times. As DNA, the CDR3 is TGTGCCAGCAGTTACAAGGCAGACACTGAAGCTTTCTTT. Translated: CASSYKADTEAFF. The gene calls are TRBV6-5 and TRBJ1-1; D remains unclear. The germline V gene has CDR1 MNHEY and CDR2 SVGAGI. The V gene lost 2 bases and the J gene lost 3 bases, with 7 bases spanning the gap. The CDR3 is 13 amino acids.